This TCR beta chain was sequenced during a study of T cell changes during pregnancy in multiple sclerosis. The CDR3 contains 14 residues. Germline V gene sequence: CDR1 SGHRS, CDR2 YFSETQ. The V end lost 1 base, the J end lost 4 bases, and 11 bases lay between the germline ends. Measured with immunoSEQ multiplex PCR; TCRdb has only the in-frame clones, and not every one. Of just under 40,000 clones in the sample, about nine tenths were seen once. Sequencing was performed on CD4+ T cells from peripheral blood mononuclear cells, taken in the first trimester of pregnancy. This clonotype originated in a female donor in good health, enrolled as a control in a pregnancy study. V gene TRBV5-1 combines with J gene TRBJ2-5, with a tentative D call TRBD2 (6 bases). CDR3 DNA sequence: TGCGCCAGCAGCTTGAACGGGGGAACAGAGACCCAGTACTTC. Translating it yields CASSLNGGTETQYF. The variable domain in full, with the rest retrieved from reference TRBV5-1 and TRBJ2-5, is KAGVTQTPRYLIKTRGQQVTLSCSPISGHRSVSWYQQTPGQGLQFLFEYFSETQRNKGNFPGRFSGRQFSNSRSEMNVSTLELGDSALYLCASSLNGGTETQYFGPGTRLLVL.